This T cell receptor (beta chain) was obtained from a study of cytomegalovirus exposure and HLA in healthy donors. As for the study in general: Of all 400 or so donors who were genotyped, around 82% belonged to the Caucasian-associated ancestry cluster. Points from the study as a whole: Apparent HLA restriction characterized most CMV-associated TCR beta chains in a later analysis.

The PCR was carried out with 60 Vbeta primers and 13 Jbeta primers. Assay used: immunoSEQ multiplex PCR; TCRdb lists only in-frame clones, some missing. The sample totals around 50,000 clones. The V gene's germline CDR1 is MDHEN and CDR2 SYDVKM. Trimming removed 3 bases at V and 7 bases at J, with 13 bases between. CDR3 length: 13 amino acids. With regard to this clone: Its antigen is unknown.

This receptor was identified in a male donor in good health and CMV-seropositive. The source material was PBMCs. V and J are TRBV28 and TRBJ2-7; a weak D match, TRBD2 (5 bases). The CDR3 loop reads CASSLRAPEEQYF. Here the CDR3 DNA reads TGTGCCAGCAGTTTGAGGGCCCCGGAAGAGCAGTACTTC.